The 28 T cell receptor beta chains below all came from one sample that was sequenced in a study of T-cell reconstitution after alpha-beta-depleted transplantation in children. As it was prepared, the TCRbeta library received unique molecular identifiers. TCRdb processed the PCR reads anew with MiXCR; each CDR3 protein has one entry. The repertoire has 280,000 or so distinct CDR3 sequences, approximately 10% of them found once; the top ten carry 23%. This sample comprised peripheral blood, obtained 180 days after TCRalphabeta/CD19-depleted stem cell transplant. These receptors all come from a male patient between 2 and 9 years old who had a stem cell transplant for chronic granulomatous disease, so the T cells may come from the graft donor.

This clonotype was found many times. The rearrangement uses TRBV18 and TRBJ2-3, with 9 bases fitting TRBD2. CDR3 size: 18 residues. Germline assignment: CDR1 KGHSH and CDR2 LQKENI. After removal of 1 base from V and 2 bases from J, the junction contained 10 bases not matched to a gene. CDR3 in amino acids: CASSPRLAVPKVTDTQYF. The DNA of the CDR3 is TGTGCCAGCTCACCACGACTAGCGGTCCCGAAGGTCACAGATACGCAGTATTTT. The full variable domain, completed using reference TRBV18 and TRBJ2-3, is NAGVMQNPRHLVRRRGQEARLRCSPMKGHSHVYWYRQLPEEGLKFMVYLQKENIIDESGMPKERFSAEFPKEGPSILRIQQVVRGDSAAYFCASSPRLAVPKVTDTQYFGPGTRLTVL.

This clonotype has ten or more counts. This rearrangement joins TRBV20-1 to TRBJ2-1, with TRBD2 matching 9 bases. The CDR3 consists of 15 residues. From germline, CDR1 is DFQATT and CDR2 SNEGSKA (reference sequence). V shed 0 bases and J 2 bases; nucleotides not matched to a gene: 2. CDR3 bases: TGCAGTGCTAGAGACCGGACTAGCGCCTACAATGAGCAGTTCTTC. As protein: CSARDRTSAYNEQFF.

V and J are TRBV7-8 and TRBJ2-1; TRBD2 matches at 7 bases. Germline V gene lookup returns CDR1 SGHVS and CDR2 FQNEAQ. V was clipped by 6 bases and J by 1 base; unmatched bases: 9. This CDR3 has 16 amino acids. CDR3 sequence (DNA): TGTGCCAGCAGAGGACGGGGGGAGGGGTCCTACAATGAGCAGTTCTTC. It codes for CASRGRGEGSYNEQFF.

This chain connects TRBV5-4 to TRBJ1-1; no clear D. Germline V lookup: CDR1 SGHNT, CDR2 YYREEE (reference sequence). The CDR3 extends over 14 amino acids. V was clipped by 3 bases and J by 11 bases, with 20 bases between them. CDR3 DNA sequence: TGTGCCAGCAGCTCCGGTTGGAAAATGGCGCGGGCTTTCTTT. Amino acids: CASSSGWKMARAFF.

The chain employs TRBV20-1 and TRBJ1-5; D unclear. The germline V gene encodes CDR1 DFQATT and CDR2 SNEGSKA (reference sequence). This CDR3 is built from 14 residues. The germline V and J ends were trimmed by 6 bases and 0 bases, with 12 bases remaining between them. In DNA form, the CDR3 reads TGCAGTGCGTTCCAGGACTTTAGCAATCAGCCCCAGCATTTT. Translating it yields CSAFQDFSNQPQHF.

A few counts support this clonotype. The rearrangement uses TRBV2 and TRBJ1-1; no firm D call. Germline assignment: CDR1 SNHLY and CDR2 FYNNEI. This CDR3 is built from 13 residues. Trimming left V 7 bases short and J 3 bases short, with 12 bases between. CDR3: CASNEGRYTEAFF. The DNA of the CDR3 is TGTGCCAGCAACGAAGGGAGGTACACTGAAGCTTTCTTT.

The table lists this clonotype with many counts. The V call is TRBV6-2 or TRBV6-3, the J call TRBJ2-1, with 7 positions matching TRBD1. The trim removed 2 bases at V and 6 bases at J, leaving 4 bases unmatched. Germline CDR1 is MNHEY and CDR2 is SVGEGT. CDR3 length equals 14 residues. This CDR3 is CASSYEQGSNEQFF. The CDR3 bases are TGTGCCAGCAGTTACGAACAGGGGAGCAATGAGCAGTTCTTC.

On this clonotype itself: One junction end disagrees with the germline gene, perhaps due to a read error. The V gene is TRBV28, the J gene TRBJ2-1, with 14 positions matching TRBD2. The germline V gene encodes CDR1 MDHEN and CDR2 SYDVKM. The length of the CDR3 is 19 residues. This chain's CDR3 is CACSRAGTSGSGAYNEQFF. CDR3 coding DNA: TGTGCCTGCAGTCGGGCCGGGACTAGCGGGAGTGGGGCCTACAATGAGCAGTTCTTC.

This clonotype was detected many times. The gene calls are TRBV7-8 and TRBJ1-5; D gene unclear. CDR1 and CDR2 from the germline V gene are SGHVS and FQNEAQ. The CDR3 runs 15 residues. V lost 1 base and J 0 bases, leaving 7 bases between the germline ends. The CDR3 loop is CASSLGANSNQPQHF. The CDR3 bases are TGTGCCAGCAGCTTAGGAGCGAATAGCAATCAGCCCCAGCATTTT.

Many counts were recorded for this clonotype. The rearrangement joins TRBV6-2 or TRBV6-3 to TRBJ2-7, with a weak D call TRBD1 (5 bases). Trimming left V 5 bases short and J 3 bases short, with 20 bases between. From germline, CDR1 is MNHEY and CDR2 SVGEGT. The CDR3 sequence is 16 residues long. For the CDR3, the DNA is TGTGCCAGCAGTAGAATTGACAGCGCCTCTCTCTACGAGCAGTACTTC. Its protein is CASSRIDSASLYEQYF.

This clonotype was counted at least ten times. The CDR3 region is CASSFGPGQTYEQYF. The CDR3 DNA follows: TGTGCCAGCAGCTTTGGCCCGGGACAGACCTACGAGCAGTACTTC. The V call is TRBV7-9, the J call TRBJ2-7, with 7 bases aligning to TRBD1. With V trimmed by 3 bases and J by 2 bases, 7 bases remained unmatched. The CDR3 is made up of 15 amino acids. Looked up from germline, CDR1 is SEHNR and CDR2 is FQNEAQ (reference sequence).

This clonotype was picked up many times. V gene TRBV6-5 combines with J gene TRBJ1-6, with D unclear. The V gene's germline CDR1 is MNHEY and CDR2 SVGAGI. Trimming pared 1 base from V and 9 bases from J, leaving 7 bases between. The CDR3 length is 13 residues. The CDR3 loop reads CASSYLRVSPLHF. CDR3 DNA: TGTGCCAGCAGTTACTTGAGGGTTTCACCCCTCCACTTT.

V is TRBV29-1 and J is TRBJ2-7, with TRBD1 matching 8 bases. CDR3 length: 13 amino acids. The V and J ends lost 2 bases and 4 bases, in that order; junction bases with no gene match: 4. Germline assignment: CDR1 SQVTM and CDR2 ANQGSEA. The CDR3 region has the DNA TGCAGCGTTGAACAGGGGGCGGGTTACGAGCAGTACTTC. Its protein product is CSVEQGAGYEQYF.

CDR3 in DNA: TGTGCCACCAGCAGAAGCACTAGCGGGGTATACAATGAGCAGTTCTTC. Protein sequence: CATSRSTSGVYNEQFF. V usage is TRBV15 and J usage is TRBJ2-1; 10 nucleotides match TRBD2. In germline, CDR1 is LNHNV, CDR2 YYDKDF (reference sequence). The junction had 5 bases not matched to a gene; V was cut back by 2 bases and J by 4 bases. The CDR3 runs to 16 residues.

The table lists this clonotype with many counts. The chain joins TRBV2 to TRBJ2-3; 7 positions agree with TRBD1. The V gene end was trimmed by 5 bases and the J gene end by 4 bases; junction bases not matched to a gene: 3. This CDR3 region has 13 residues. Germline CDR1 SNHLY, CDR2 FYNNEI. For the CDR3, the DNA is TGTGCCAGCAGTCATGACAGGGCAGATACGCAGTATTTT. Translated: CASSHDRADTQYF.

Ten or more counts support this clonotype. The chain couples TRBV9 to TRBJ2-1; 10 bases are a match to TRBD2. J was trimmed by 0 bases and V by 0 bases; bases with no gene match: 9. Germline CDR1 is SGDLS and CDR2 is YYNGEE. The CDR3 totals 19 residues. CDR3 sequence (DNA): TGTGCCAGCAGCGTAGTAGCGGGGGGCCGATCTAGCTCCTACAATGAGCAGTTCTTC. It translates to CASSVVAGGRSSSYNEQFF. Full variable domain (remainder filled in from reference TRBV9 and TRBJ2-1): DSGVTQTPKHLITATGQRVTLRCSPRSGDLSVYWYQQSLDQGLQFLIQYYNGEERAKGNILERFSAQQFPDLHSELNLSSLELGDSALYFCASSVVAGGRSSSYNEQFFGPGTRLTVL.

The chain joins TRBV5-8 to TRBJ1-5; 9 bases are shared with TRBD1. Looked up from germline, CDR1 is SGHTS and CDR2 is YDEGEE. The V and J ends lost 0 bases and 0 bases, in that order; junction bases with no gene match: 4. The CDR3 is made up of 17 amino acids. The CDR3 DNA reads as TGTGCCAGCAGCTTGGGACAGGGGGACTATAGCAATCAGCCCCAGCATTTT. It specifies CASSLGQGDYSNQPQHF.

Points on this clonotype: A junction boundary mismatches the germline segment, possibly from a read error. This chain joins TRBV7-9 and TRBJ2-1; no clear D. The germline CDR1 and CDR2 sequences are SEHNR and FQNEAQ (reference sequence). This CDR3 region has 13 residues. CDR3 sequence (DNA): TGTGCCAGCAGCGCCGACGGTTACAATGAGCCGTTCTTC. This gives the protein CASSADGYNEPFF.

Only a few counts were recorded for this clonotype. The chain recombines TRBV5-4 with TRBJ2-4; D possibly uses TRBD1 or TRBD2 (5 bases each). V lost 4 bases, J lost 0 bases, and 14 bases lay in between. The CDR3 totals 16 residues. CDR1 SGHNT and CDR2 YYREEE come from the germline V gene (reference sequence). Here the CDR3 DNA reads TGTGCCAGCAGCCCCGAGGGGTCAATAGCCAAAAACATTCAGTACTTC. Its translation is CASSPEGSIAKNIQYF.

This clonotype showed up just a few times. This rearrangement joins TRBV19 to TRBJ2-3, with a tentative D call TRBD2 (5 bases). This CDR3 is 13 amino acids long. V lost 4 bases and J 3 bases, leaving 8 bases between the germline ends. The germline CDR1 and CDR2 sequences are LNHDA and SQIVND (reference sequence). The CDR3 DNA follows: TGTGCCAGTAGTAACCGGGAAACAGATACGCAGTATTTT. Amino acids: CASSNRETDTQYF.

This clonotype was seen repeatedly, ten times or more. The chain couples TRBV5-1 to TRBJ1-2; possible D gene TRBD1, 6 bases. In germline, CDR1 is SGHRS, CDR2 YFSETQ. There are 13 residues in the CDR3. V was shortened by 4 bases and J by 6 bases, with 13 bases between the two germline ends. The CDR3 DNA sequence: TGCGCCAGCAGCAGAGGGGGGCATGATGGCTACACCTTC. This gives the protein CASSRGGHDGYTF.

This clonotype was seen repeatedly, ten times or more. The CDR3 DNA follows: TGTGCCAGCTCACCACCGGGGGGGCTAGGACAAGAGACCCAGTACTTC. Encoded protein: CASSPPGGLGQETQYF. The chain couples TRBV18 to TRBJ2-5, with a possible D match to TRBD2 (7 bases). V was trimmed by 0 bases and J by 2 bases, leaving 13 bases between them. Germline values: CDR1 KGHSH, CDR2 LQKENI. The CDR3 is 16 residues long. The full variable domain, rest sourced from reference TRBV18 and TRBJ2-5, is NAGVMQNPRHLVRRRGQEARLRCSPMKGHSHVYWYRQLPEEGLKFMVYLQKENIIDESGMPKERFSAEFPKEGPSILRIQQVVRGDSAAYFCASSPPGGLGQETQYFGPGTRLLVL.

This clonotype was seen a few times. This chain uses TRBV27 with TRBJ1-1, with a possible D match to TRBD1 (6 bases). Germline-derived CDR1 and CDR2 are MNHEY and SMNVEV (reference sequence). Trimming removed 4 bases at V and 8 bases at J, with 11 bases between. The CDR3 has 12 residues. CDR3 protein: CASSSGGREAFF. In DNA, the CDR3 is TGTGCCAGCAGTTCTGGGGGCCGGGAAGCTTTCTTT.

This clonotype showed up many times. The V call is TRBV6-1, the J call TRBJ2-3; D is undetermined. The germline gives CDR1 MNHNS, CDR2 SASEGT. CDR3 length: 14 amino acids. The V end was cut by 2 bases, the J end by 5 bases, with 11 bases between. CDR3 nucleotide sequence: TGTGCCAGCAGTGAACTGGGCCGAAGAGATACGCAGTATTTT. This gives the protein CASSELGRRDTQYF.

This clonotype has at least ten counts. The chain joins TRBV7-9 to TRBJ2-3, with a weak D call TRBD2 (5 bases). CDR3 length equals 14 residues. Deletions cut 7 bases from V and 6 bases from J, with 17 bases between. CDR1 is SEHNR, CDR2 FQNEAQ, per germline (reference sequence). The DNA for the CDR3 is TGTGCCAGCAAGCTTAGCGTCGTTGGGGATACGCAGTATTTT. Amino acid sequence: CASKLSVVGDTQYF.

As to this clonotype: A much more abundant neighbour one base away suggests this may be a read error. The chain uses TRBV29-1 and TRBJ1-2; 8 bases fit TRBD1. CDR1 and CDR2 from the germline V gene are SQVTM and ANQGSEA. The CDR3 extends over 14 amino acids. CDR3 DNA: TGCAGCGTTGAGGCCACCGGGACAGGTCTTGGCTGCACCTTC. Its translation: CSVEATGTGLGCTF. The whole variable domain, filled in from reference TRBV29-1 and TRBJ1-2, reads SAVISQKPSRDICQRGTSLTIQCQVDSQVTMMFWYRQQPGQSLTLIATANQGSEATYESGFVIDKFPISRPNLTFSTLTVSNMSPEDSSIYLCSVEATGTGLGCTFGSGTRLTVV.

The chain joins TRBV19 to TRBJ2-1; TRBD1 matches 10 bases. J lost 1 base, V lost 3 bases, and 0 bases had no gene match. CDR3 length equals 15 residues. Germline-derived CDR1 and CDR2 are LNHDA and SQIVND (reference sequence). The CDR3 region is CASSMGQGSYNEQFF. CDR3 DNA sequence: TGTGCCAGTAGTATGGGACAGGGGTCCTACAATGAGCAGTTCTTC.

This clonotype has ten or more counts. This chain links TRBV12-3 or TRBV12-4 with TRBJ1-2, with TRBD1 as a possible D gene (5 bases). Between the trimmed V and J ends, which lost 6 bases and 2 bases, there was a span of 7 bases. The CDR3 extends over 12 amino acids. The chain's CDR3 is CASRGQNYGYTF. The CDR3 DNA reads TGTGCCAGCAGGGGGCAGAACTATGGCTACACCTTC.